The rows below give T cell receptor beta chains drawn from one sample of a study of T-cell memory formation after mild COVID-19. TCRdb reprocessed the 5' RACE reads via MiXCR and lists one record per CDR3 protein. In the table there are 110,000 or so distinct CDR3 sequences, 18% of which are singletons. The source material was PBMCs or a T cell subset sorted from them (not recorded which). These receptors came from a man aged 18 to 30 who had mild COVID-19 (a few samples of this study predate the infection). Cell type and time point are not known. Both conserved end residues are part of each CDR3. D genes are given only for firm matches.

>TRBJ1-2|NA|TRBV5-1
CASSLDRYGYTF
>TRBJ2-2|NA|TRBV4-3
CASSQAPGTAGELFF
>TRBJ1-1|NA|TRBV12-3/TRBV12-4
CASSLADTEAFF
>TRBJ1-5|NA|TRBV19
CASSIGAGDQPQHF
>TRBJ1-1|NA|TRBV7-2
CASSVGGGAFF
>TRBJ2-3|TRBD1|TRBV4-3
CASSQTTGASTDTQYF
>TRBJ1-2|TRBD1|TRBV20-1
CSAPTGAGYTF
>TRBJ1-1|NA|TRBV18
CASSPESLQTEAFF
>TRBJ2-3|NA|TRBV12-3/TRBV12-4
CASSLPRGGLRTDTQYF
>TRBJ2-5|NA|TRBV29-1
CSVDRGKRGTQYF
>TRBJ2-1|NA|TRBV29-1
CSYGGIGYNEQFF
>TRBJ2-1|TRBD2|TRBV20-1
CSAPPRTSGDYNEQFF
>TRBJ1-1|NA|TRBV5-6
CASRKTPNTEAFF
>TRBJ2-3|NA|TRBV14
CASSQSPNTQYF
>TRBJ1-2|NA|TRBV4-2
CASSQDRNYGYTF
>TRBJ2-5|NA|TRBV7-3
CASSSAGLFGETQYF
>TRBJ2-2|TRBD1|TRBV5-4
CASSLIDRRGISNTGELFF
>TRBJ1-2|NA|TRBV5-1
CASRGDYYDGYTF
>TRBJ2-1|NA|TRBV5-6
CASSSGPVYEQFF
>TRBJ2-1|TRBD2|TRBV11-2
CATRGGFEQFF
>TRBJ1-2|NA|TRBV19
CASSIDTVGYTF
>TRBJ2-1|NA|TRBV5-1
CASSLARGNNEQFF
>TRBJ2-2|TRBD1|TRBV3-1
CATQGAGGELFF
>TRBJ2-4|NA|TRBV5-1
CASSFSLAKNIQYF
>TRBJ1-1|NA|TRBV6-2/TRBV6-3
CASSPPPSSTEAFF
>TRBJ2-1|TRBD2|TRBV4-1
CASSQDVPPAGGNEQFF
>TRBJ2-3|TRBD1|TRBV20-1
CSATGDTDTQYF
>TRBJ2-4|NA|TRBV20-1
CSAGRGLSSIVAKNIQYF
>TRBJ1-3|TRBD1|TRBV4-2
CASSKEGQGPAGSSGNTIYF